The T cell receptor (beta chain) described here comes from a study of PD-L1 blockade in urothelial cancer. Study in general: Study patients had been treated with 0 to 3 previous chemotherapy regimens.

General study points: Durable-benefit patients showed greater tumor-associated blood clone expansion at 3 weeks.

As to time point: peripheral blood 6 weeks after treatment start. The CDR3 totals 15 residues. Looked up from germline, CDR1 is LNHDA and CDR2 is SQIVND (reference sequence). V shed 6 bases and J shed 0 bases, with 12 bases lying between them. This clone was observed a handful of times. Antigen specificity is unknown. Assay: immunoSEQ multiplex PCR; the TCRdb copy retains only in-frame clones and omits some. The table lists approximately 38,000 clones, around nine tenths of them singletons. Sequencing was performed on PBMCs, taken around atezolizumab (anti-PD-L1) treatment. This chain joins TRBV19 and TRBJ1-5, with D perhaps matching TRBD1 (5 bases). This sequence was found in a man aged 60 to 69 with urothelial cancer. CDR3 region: CASSPGGTSNQPQHF. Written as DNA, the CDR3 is TGTGCCAGTAGCCCGGGGGGGACTAGCAATCAGCCCCAGCATTTT.